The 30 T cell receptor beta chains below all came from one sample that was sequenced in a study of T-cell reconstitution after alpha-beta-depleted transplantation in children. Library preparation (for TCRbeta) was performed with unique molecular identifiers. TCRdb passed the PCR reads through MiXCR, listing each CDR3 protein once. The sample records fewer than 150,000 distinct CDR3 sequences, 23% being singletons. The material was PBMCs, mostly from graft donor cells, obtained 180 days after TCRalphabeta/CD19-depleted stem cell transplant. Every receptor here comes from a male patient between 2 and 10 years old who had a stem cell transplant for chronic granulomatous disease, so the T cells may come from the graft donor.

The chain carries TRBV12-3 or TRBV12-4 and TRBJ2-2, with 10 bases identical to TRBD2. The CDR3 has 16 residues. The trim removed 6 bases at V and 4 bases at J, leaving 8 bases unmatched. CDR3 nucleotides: TGTGCCAGCAGGACCGGACTAGCGGACGGCACCGGGGAGCTGTTTTTT. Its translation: CASRTGLADGTGELFF.

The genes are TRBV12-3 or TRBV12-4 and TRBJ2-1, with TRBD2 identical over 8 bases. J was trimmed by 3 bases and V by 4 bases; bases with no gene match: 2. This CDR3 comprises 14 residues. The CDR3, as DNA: TGTGCCAGCAGTTCTAGCGGGTTCTACAATGAGCAGTTCTTC. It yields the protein CASSSSGFYNEQFF.

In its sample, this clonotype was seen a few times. The CDR3: CASSLEPGWDEKLFF. As DNA, the CDR3 is TGTGCCAGCAGCTTAGAACCGGGGTGGGATGAAAAACTGTTTTTT. The V call is TRBV7-2, the J call TRBJ1-4; D ambiguous. V was trimmed by 1 base and J by 6 bases, leaving 12 bases between them. The germline CDR1 and CDR2 sequences are SGHTA and FQGNSA. The CDR3 spans 15 residues.

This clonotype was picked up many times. The chain's CDR3 is CSAPRRSSYNEQFF. The CDR3 nucleotides are TGCAGTGCCCCCCGACGAAGCTCCTACAATGAGCAGTTCTTC. The V gene is TRBV20-1, the J gene TRBJ2-1; D is ambiguous. From germline, CDR1 is DFQATT and CDR2 SNEGSKA (reference sequence). The V end lost 6 bases, the J end lost 0 bases, and 12 bases lay between the germline ends. The CDR3 is 14 amino acids.

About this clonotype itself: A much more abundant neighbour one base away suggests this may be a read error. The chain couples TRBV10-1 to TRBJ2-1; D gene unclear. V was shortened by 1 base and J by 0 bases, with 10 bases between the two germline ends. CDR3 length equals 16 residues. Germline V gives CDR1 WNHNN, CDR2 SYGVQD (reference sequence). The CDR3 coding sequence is TGCGCCAGCAGTGAGTTCGACACCAGCTCCTACAATGAGCAGTTCTTC. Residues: CASSEFDTSSYNEQFF.

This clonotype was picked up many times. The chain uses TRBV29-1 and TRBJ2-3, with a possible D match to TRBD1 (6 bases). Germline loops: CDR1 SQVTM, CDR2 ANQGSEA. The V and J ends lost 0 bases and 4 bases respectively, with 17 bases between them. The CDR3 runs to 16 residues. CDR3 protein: CSVEDRQGIFADTQYF. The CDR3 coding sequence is TGCAGCGTTGAAGATCGGCAGGGGATTTTTGCAGATACGCAGTATTTT.

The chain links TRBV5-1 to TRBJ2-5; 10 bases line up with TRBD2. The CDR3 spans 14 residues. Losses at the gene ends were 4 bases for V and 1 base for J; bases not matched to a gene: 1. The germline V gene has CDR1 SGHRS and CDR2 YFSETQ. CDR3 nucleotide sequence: TGCGCCAGCAGCCGGACTAGCGGCCAAGAGACCCAGTACTTC. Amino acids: CASSRTSGQETQYF. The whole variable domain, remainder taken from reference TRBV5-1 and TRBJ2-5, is KAGVTQTPRYLIKTRGQQVTLSCSPISGHRSVSWYQQTPGQGLQFLFEYFSETQRNKGNFPGRFSGRQFSNSRSEMNVSTLELGDSALYLCASSRTSGQETQYFGPGTRLLVL.

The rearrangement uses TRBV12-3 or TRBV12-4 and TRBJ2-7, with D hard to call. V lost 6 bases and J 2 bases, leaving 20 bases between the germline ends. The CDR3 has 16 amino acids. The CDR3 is CASSPTGPLPPYEQYF. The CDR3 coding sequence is TGTGCCAGCAGCCCTACCGGGCCGCTTCCGCCCTACGAGCAGTACTTC.

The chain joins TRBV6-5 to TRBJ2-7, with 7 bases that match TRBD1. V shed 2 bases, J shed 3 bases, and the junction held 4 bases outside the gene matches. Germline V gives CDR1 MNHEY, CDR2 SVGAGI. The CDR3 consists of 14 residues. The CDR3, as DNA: TGTGCCAGCAGTTACCGACAGGGAGACTACGAGCAGTACTTC. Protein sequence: CASSYRQGDYEQYF.

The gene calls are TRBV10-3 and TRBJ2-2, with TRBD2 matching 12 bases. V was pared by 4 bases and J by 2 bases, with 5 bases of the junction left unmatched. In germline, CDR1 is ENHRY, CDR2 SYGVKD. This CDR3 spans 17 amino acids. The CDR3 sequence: CAISGPGLAGNTGELFF. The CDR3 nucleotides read TGTGCCATCAGTGGCCCGGGACTAGCGGGCAACACCGGGGAGCTGTTTTTT.

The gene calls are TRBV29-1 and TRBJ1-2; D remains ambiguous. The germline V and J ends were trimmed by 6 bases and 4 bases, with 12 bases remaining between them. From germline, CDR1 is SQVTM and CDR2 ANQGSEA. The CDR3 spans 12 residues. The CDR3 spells CSVGDDLYGYTF. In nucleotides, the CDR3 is TGCAGCGTCGGAGACGACCTCTATGGCTACACCTTC.

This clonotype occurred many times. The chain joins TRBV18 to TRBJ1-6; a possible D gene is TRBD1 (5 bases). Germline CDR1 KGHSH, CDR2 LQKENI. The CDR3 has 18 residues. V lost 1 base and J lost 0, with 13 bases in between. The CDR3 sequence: CASSPLGTLSSYNSPLHF. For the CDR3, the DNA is TGTGCCAGCTCACCACTGGGGACGTTGAGCTCCTATAATTCACCCCTCCACTTT.

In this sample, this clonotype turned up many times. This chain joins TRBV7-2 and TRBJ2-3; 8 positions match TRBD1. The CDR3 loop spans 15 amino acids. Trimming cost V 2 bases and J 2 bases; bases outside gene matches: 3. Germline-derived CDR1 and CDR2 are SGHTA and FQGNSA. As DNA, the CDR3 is TGTGCCAGCAGCTTACGGGACAGGACCACAGATACGCAGTATTTT. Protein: CASSLRDRTTDTQYF.

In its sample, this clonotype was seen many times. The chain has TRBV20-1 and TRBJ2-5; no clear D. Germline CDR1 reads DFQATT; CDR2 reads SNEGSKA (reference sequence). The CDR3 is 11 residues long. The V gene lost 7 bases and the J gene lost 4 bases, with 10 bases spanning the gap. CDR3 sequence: CSVRVPETQYF. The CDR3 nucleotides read TGCAGTGTTCGTGTCCCAGAGACCCAGTACTTC.

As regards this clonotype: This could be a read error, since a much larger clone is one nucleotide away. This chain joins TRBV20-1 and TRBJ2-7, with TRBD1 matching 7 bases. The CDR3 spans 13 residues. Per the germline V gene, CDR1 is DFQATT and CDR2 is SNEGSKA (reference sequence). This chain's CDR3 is CCAFTGVSYEQYF. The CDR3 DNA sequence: TGCTGTGCTTTTACAGGGGTTTCCTACGAGCAGTACTTC.

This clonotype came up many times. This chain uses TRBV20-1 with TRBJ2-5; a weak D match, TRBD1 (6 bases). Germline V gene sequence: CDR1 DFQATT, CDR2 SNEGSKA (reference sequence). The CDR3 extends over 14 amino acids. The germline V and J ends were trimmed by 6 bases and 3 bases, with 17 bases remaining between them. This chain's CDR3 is CSATYRVGEETQYF. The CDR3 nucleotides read TGCAGTGCAACCTACAGGGTAGGGGAAGAGACCCAGTACTTC.

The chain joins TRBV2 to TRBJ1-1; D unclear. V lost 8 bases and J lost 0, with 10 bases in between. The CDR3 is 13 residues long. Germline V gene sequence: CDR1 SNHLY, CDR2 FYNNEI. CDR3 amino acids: CASGLGMNTEAFF. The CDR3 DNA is TGTGCCAGCGGATTGGGGATGAACACTGAAGCTTTCTTT.

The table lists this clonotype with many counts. DNA of the CDR3: TGTGCCAGCAGTGCTAGGGGGGGCAGGTACGAGCAGTACTTC. This sequence encodes CASSARGGRYEQYF. The chain has TRBV12-3 or TRBV12-4 and TRBJ2-7; possible D gene TRBD2, 7 bases. V lost 5 bases and J lost 4, with 15 bases in between. This CDR3 has 14 amino acids.

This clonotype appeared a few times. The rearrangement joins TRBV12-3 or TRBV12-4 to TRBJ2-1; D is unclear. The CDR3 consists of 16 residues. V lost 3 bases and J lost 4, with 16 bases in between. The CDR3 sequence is CASSLSSQIIYNEQFF. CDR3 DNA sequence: TGTGCCAGCAGTTTGAGCTCGCAGATTATATACAATGAGCAGTTCTTC.

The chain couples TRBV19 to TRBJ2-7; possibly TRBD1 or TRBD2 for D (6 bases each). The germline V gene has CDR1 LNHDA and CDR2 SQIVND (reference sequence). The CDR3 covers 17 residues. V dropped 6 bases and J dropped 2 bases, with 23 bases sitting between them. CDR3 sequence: CASSSSRQTGLTYEQYF. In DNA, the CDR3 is TGTGCCAGTAGCTCGTCTAGACAGACAGGACTAACCTACGAGCAGTACTTC.

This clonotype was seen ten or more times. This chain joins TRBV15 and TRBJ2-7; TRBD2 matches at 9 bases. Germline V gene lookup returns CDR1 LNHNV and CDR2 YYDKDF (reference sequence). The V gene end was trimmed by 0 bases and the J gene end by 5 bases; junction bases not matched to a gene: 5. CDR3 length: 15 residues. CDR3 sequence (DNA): TGTGCCACCAGCAGAGAATTAGCGGGAGCTCACGAGCAGTACTTC. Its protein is CATSRELAGAHEQYF. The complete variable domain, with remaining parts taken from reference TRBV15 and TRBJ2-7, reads DAMVIQNPRYQVTQFGKPVTLSCSQTLNHNVMYWYQQKSSQAPKLLFHYYDKDFNNEADTPDNFQSRRPNTSFCFLDIRSPGLGDTAMYLCATSRELAGAHEQYFGPGTRLTVT.

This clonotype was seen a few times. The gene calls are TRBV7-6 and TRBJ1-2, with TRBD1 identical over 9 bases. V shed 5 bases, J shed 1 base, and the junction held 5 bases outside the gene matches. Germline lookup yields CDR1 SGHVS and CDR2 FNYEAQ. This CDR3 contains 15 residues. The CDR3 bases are TGTGCCAGCAGCCAGGGACAGGGTGGTAACTATGGCTACACCTTC. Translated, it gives CASSQGQGGNYGYTF.

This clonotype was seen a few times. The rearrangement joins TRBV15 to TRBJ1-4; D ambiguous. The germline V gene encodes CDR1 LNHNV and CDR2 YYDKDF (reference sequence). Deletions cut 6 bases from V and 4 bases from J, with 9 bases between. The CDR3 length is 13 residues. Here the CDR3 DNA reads TGTGCCACCAGAGTTGCGGATAATGAAAAACTGTTTTTT. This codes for CATRVADNEKLFF.

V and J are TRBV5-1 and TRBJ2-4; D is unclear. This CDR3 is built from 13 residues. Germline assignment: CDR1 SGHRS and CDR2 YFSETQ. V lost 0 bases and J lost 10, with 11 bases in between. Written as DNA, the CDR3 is TGCGCCAGCAGCTTGGTAATCCGAGAAATTCAGTACTTC. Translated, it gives CASSLVIREIQYF.

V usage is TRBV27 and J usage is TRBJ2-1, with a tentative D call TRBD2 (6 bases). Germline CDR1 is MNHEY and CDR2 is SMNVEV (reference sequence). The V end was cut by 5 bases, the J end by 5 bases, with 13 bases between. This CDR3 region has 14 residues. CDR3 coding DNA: TGTGCCAGCAGTCTTTACGGGAGTCACAATGAGCAGTTCTTC. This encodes CASSLYGSHNEQFF.

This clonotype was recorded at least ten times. The CDR3 coding sequence is TGCAGTGCTTGCCGAGCGGGAGCAGTCACCAAAAACATTCAGTACTTC. As protein: CSACRAGAVTKNIQYF. This chain connects TRBV20-1 to TRBJ2-4; 8 bases are shared with TRBD2. CDR3 length: 16 amino acids. Germline CDR1 reads DFQATT; CDR2 reads SNEGSKA (reference sequence). J gave up 2 bases and V 5 bases, and 11 bases lay outside the gene matches.

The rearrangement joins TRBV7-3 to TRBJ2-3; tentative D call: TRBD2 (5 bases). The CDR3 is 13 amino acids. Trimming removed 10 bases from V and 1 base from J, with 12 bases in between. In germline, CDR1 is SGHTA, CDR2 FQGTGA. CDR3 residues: CATSEAGTDTQYF. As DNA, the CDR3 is TGTGCCACCTCGGAGGCAGGCACAGATACGCAGTATTTT.

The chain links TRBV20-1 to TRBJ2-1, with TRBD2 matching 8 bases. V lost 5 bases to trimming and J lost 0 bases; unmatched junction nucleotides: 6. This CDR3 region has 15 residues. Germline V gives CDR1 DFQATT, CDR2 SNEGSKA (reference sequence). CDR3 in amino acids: CSAVGGESSYNEQFF. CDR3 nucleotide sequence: TGCAGTGCTGTCGGGGGGGAGAGCTCCTACAATGAGCAGTTCTTC.

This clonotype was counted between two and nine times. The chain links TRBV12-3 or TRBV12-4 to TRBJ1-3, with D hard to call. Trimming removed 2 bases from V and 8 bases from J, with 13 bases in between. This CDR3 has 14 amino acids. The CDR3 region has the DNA TGTGCCAGCAGTTTAAGGGCGAGAGGTCACACCATATATTTT. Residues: CASSLRARGHTIYF.

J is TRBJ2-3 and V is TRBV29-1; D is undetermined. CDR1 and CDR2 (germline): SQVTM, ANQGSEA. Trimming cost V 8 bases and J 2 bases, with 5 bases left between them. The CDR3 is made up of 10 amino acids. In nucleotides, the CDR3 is TGCAGCATTACCACAGATACGCAGTATTTT. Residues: CSITTDTQYF.